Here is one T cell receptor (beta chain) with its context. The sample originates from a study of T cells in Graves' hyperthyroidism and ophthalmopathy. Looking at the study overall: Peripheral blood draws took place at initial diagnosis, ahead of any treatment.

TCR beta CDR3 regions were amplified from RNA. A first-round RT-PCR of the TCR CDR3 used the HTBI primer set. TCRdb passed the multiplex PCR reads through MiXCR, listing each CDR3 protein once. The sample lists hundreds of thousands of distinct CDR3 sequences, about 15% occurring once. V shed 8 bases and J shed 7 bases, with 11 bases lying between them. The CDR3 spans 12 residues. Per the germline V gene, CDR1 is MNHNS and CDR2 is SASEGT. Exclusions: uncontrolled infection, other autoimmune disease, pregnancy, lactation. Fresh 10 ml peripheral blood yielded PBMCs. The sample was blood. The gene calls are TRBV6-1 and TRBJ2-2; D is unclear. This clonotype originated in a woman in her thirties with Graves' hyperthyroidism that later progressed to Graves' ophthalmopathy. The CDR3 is CASWSRVGELFF. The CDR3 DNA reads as TGTGCCAGCTGGTCCCGCGTCGGGGAGCTGTTTTTT.